These 16 T cell receptor beta chains came from one sample sequenced in a study of PD-1 blockade in classical Hodgkin lymphoma. Time point: cycle 4 day 1 (C4D1), after more than five weeks of nivolumab. All patients relapsed after autologous stem cell transplantation, and brentuximab vedotin exposure varied. Some clones are missing from TCRdb's copy, which holds only in-frame ones; the method was immunoSEQ multiplex PCR. The repertoire holds over 20,000 clones, approximately 89% seen once, with about an eighth in the top ten. The source was peripheral blood mononuclear cells (PBMCs), collected before the fourth cycle of nivolumab. Receptors were obtained from a human donor with classical Hodgkin lymphoma.

V gene TRBV5-5 combines with J gene TRBJ2-6; D is unresolved. The germline V and J ends were trimmed by 2 bases and 1 base, with 4 bases remaining between them. Per the germline V gene, CDR1 is SGHKS and CDR2 is YYEKEE (reference sequence). This CDR3 contains 14 residues. The CDR3 DNA reads as TGTGCCAGCAGCTTCCGGTCTGGGGCCAACGTCCTGACTTTC. Residues: CASSFRSGANVLTF.

The chain links TRBV30 to TRBJ1-4, with 7 bases matching TRBD1. Germline CDR1 GTSNPN, CDR2 SVGIG (reference sequence). This CDR3 spans 15 amino acids. The V gene end was trimmed by 4 bases and the J gene end by 3 bases; junction bases not matched to a gene: 8. CDR3 protein: CAWMPRTGSNEKLFF. CDR3 nucleotide sequence: TGTGCCTGGATGCCCAGGACAGGTTCTAATGAAAAACTGTTTTTT.

The chain has TRBV5-6 and TRBJ2-5; TRBD1 might be the D (5 bases). In germline, CDR1 is SGHDT, CDR2 YYEEEE. Trimming took 4 bases from V and 0 from J, leaving 13 bases between them. The CDR3 is 15 amino acids. In DNA, the CDR3 is TGTGCCAGCAGCCCTCGGACATGGTACCAAGAGACCCAGTACTTC. Translating gives CASSPRTWYQETQYF.

The chain has TRBV2 and TRBJ1-4, with D unresolved. Trimming removed 4 bases at V and 5 bases at J, with 5 bases between. The germline V gene has CDR1 SNHLY and CDR2 FYNNEI. There are 12 residues in the CDR3. In DNA form, the CDR3 reads TGTGCCAGCAGTGGGAGGAATGAAAAACTGTTTTTT. Its protein is CASSGRNEKLFF.

A remark on this clone: An end of the junction does not agree with germline; a read error may underlie this. The rearrangement uses TRBV7-7 and TRBJ2-1; D is ambiguous. This CDR3 has 13 amino acids. In germline, CDR1 is SSHAT, CDR2 FNYEAQ (reference sequence). The CDR3 is CASSLAHGSEQFF. DNA of the CDR3: TGTGCTAGCAGCTTAGCCCACGGCAGTGAGCAGTTCTTC.

CDR3 sequence: CASGGDRGGEQYF. In DNA form, the CDR3 reads TGTGCCAGCGGCGGGGACAGGGGAGGAGAGCAGTACTTC. The gene calls are TRBV7-9 and TRBJ2-7, with 10 positions matching TRBD1. J lost 7 bases, V lost 8 bases, and 8 bases had no gene match. Germline CDR1 reads SEHNR; CDR2 reads FQNEAQ (reference sequence). The CDR3 has 13 amino acids.

J is TRBJ1-2 and V is TRBV11-1, with D unclear. From germline, CDR1 is SGHAT and CDR2 FQDESV (reference sequence). The CDR3 sequence is 16 residues long. The V gene lost 5 bases and the J gene lost 4 bases, with 20 bases spanning the gap. The CDR3 DNA reads as TGTGCCAGCAGCCTGAGGTGTGCTGGAAAGACCTATGGCTACACCTTC. It encodes CASSLRCAGKTYGYTF. The variable domain in full, with the rest retrieved from reference TRBV11-1 and TRBJ1-2, is EAEVAQSPRYKITEKSQAVAFWCDPISGHATLYWYRQILGQGPELLVQFQDESVVDDSQLPKDRFSAERLKGVDSTLKIQPAELGDSAMYLCASSLRCAGKTYGYTFGSGTRLTVV.

This clone has just a few counts. The rearrangement links TRBV7-6 to TRBJ2-1, with a possible D match to TRBD2 (7 bases). Trimming took off 4 bases at V and 7 bases at J, with 11 bases between the two ends. The CDR3 loop spans 13 amino acids. CDR1 is SGHVS, CDR2 FNYEAQ, per germline. The DNA of the CDR3 is TGTGCCAGCAGCTACAGGGAGGGGAATGAGCAGTTCTTC. It codes for CASSYREGNEQFF.

V usage is TRBV25-1 and J usage is TRBJ1-2; tentatively, D is TRBD1 (5 bases). V was trimmed by 6 bases and J by 7 bases, leaving 9 bases between them. The CDR3 has 11 residues. Germline loops: CDR1 MGHDK, CDR2 SYGVNS. The CDR3 sequence: CASRTQGGYTF. The CDR3 DNA reads as TGTGCCAGCAGAACTCAGGGTGGCTACACCTTC.

The CDR3 nucleotides read TGTGCCAGCAGGACGCAGGGTATCGATACGCAGTATTTT. This codes for CASRTQGIDTQYF. The chain recombines TRBV28 with TRBJ2-3; a weak D match, TRBD1 (5 bases). The CDR3 has 13 amino acids. The V gene lost 6 bases and the J gene lost 6 bases, with 13 bases spanning the gap. The V gene's germline CDR1 is MDHEN and CDR2 SYDVKM.

The CDR3 loop is CASSPLGGARADTQYF. CDR3 nucleotides: TGTGCCAGTAGTCCCCTCGGGGGGGCAAGGGCAGATACGCAGTATTTT. The chain is built from TRBV19 and TRBJ2-3; 8 positions agree with TRBD2. Per the germline V gene, CDR1 is LNHDA and CDR2 is SQIVND (reference sequence). The CDR3 consists of 16 residues. Trimming cost V 5 bases and J 4 bases; bases outside gene matches: 11.

CDR3 DNA: TGTGCCAGCAGGTATAGCGGGACAGATACGCAGTATTTT. It translates to CASRYSGTDTQYF. The rearrangement joins TRBV7-2 to TRBJ2-3, with 7 bases matching TRBD2. CDR1 is SGHTA, CDR2 FQGNSA, per germline. The CDR3 extends over 13 amino acids. The J segment lost 3 bases and the V segment lost 6 bases, leaving 3 bases of the junction unmatched.

DNA of the CDR3: TGCGCCAGCAGCTTGGCATACCGGACCCAGATCTCCTACGAGCAGTACTTC. Amino acids: CASSLAYRTQISYEQYF. The chain combines TRBV5-1 with TRBJ2-7, with D uncertain. CDR1 and CDR2 from the germline V gene are SGHRS and YFSETQ. The CDR3 has 17 amino acids. V shed 0 bases and J shed 0 bases, with 16 bases lying between them.

The CDR3, as DNA: TGTGCCAGCAGCTCTACCCGGGACAGGTCCTACGAGCAGTACTTC. Its translation is CASSSTRDRSYEQYF. The V call is TRBV11-2, the J call TRBJ2-7; 8 nucleotides agree with TRBD1. This CDR3 has 15 amino acids. V lost 4 bases to trimming and J lost 1 base; unmatched junction nucleotides: 6. Germline-derived CDR1 and CDR2 are SGHAT and FQNNGV.

The chain links TRBV10-3 to TRBJ2-3; a possible D gene is TRBD1 (6 bases). V lost 4 bases and J lost 0, with 11 bases in between. In germline, CDR1 is ENHRY, CDR2 SYGVKD. The CDR3 is made up of 15 amino acids. The chain's CDR3 is CAISADRSSTDTQYF. CDR3 coding DNA: TGTGCCATCAGTGCCGACAGGAGCAGCACAGATACGCAGTATTTT.

The chain uses TRBV6-5 and TRBJ2-7; D perhaps matches TRBD1 (6 bases). The CDR3 covers 14 residues. The germline CDR1 and CDR2 sequences are MNHEY and SVGAGI. With 4 bases removed from V and 3 bases from J, the gap between germline ends came to 13 bases. The DNA for the CDR3 is TGTGCCAGCAGTTCCCCTAGGGACAACTACGAGCAGTACTTC. Amino acid sequence: CASSSPRDNYEQYF.